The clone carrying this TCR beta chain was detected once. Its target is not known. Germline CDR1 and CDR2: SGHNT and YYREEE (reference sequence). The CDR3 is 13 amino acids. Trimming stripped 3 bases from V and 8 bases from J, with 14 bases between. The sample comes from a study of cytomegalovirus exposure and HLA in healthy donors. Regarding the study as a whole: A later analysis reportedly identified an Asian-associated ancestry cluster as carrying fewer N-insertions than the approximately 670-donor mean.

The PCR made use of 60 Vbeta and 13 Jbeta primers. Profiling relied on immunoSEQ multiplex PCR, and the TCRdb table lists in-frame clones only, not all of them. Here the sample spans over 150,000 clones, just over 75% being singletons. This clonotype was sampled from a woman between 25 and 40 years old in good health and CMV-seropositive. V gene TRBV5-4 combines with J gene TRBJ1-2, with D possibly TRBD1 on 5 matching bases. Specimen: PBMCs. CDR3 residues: CASSSGGLEGYTF. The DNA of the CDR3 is TGTGCCAGCAGCTCGGGGGGACTAGAGGGCTACACCTTC.